These 11 T cell receptor beta chains were all obtained from the same sample, sequenced in a study of shared clonotypes between healthy human individuals. The table came from immunoSEQ multiplex PCR; TCRdb's copy has only in-frame clones and leaves some out. The sample records fewer than 600,000 clones, around 77% being singletons. The sample comprised PBMCs. The receptors were gathered from a woman between 40 and 55 years old in good health. Some clones in this sample may be carry-over from other donors' samples.

The chain links TRBV7-2 to TRBJ2-5, with D hard to call. This CDR3 comprises 14 residues. Trimming took 2 bases from V and 3 from J, leaving 10 bases between them. From germline, CDR1 is SGHTA and CDR2 FQGNSA. The CDR3 region has the DNA TGTGCCAGCAGCTTACCCGCGACCAAAGAGACCCAGTACTTC. Translating gives CASSLPATKETQYF.

This clone was found once. The chain carries TRBV11-3 and TRBJ2-1; TRBD1 aligns across 9 bases. V was pared by 3 bases and J by 7 bases, with 4 bases of the junction left unmatched. Germline V gives CDR1 SGHNT, CDR2 YENEEA. This CDR3 region has 14 residues. CDR3 in amino acids: CASSFRTGANEQFF. The CDR3 DNA reads as TGTGCCAGCAGCTTCCGGACAGGGGCGAATGAGCAGTTCTTC.

The chain uses TRBV7-9 and TRBJ2-5, with a tentative D call TRBD2 (6 bases). This CDR3 has 14 residues. Per the germline V gene, CDR1 is SEHNR and CDR2 is FQNEAQ (reference sequence). Trimming stripped 5 bases from V and 1 base from J, with 11 bases between. The CDR3 nucleotides are TGTGCCAGCAGCGATGGAGGGATCCAAGAGACCCAGTACTTC. This sequence encodes CASSDGGIQETQYF.

The rearrangement links TRBV7-2 to TRBJ1-2, with TRBD1 matching over 10 bases. V lost 2 bases and J lost 8; bases outside the gene matches: 11. CDR1 is SGHTA and CDR2 is FQGNSA in the germline V gene. The CDR3 consists of 16 residues. The CDR3 bases are TGTGCCAGCAGCTTACCCGGGACAGGGGAGGGCCCGGGCTACACCTTC. Protein product: CASSLPGTGEGPGYTF.

The J gene is TRBJ1-5, the V gene TRBV7-8, with D maybe TRBD1 (5 bases). From germline, CDR1 is SGHVS and CDR2 FQNEAQ. There are 14 residues in the CDR3. Between the trimmed V and J ends, which lost 2 bases and 7 bases, there was a span of 12 bases. The chain's CDR3 is CASSLLGRGQPQHF. The CDR3 nucleotides read TGTGCCAGCAGCTTATTGGGGCGCGGGCAGCCCCAGCATTTT. Complete variable domain (other parts from reference TRBV7-8 and TRBJ1-5): GAGVSQSPRYKVAKRGQDVALRCDPISGHVSLFWYQQALGQGPEFLTYFQNEAQLDKSGLPSDRFFAERPEGSVSTLKIQRTQQEDSAVYLCASSLLGRGQPQHFGDGTRLSIL.

Only a few counts were recorded for this clone. This sequence joins TRBV6-6 and TRBJ2-1; 7 bases line up with TRBD2. Germline V CDR1 and CDR2: MNHNY, SVGAGI (reference sequence). This CDR3 is 14 amino acids long. The J segment lost 0 bases and the V segment lost 5 bases, leaving 1 base of the junction unmatched. The CDR3: CASSRLASYNEQFF. DNA of the CDR3: TGTGCCAGCAGTAGACTAGCCTCCTACAATGAGCAGTTCTTC.

This sequence joins TRBV7-2 and TRBJ2-5; TRBD1 aligns across 12 bases. The length of the CDR3 is 16 residues. With V trimmed by 5 bases and J by 4 bases, 8 bases remained unmatched. The V gene's germline CDR1 is SGHTA and CDR2 FQGNSA. In DNA, the CDR3 is TGTGCCAGCAGCGCACGGGACAGGGGGCCGGCAGAGACCCAGTACTTC. This codes for CASSARDRGPAETQYF.

This clone was seen just once. The chain employs TRBV27 and TRBJ1-3; 12 bases are shared with TRBD1. V was pared by 3 bases and J by 1 base, with 10 bases of the junction left unmatched. Germline values: CDR1 MNHEY, CDR2 SMNVEV (reference sequence). CDR3 length: 19 amino acids. CDR3 in DNA: TGTGCCAGCAGTTTGTTGGGTGGGACAGGGGGCGCGTCTGGAAACACCATATATTTT. This sequence encodes CASSLLGGTGGASGNTIYF.

The V call is TRBV5-1, the J call TRBJ2-2, with 8 bases that match TRBD2. The CDR3 spans 16 residues. The V segment lost 0 bases and the J segment 1 base; nucleotides outside the gene matches: 2. Per germline, CDR1 SGHRS and CDR2 YFSETQ. CDR3 DNA sequence: TGCGCCAGCAGCTTGGGGACTAGCAGGAACACCGGGGAGCTGTTTTTT. This sequence encodes CASSLGTSRNTGELFF.

This clone was detected only once. The V gene is TRBV28, the J gene TRBJ2-1; 7 nucleotides match TRBD2. Trimming took 10 bases from V and 4 from J; bases not matched to a gene: 10. Per germline, CDR1 MDHEN and CDR2 SYDVKM. This CDR3 is built from 14 residues. The CDR3 DNA is TGTGCCACCACGGGGGGAGGGCAATACAATGAGCAGTTCTTC. Protein sequence: CATTGGGQYNEQFF.

CDR3 region: CSARPQYEQYF. The DNA for the CDR3 is TGCAGTGCTAGACCACAATACGAGCAGTACTTC. The chain couples TRBV20-1 to TRBJ2-7; D is undetermined. Trimming removed 2 bases from V and 4 bases from J, with 6 bases in between. From germline, CDR1 is DFQATT and CDR2 SNEGSKA (reference sequence). CDR3 size: 11 residues.